The entry below gives a single T cell receptor (beta chain) sequence along with its context. The target antigen is unknown. The entirety of the isolated RNA underwent reverse transcription, so expressed TCRB transcripts were sequenced. Data came from immunoSEQ multiplex PCR; TCRdb stores just in-frame clones and leaves some out. The table lists approximately 600,000 clones, around 12% of them singletons, with approximately 0.11% in the top ten. Staining for CD45RO/CCR7/CD25/CD127/CD95/CD27 allowed sorting of CD4+ naive, central memory, regulatory and stem cell-like memory cells. The data originate from a study of beta chain features in type 1 diabetes. At the level of the study: All samples combined gave around 98,000,000 sorted cells for examination.

The CDR3 runs 13 residues. Trimming pared 4 bases from V and 4 bases from J, leaving 10 bases between. The germline V gene encodes CDR1 MNHNY and CDR2 SVGAGI (reference sequence). General observations from the study: The question of HLA type influencing TCRB rearrangement was one that remained unresolved here. Significant though moderate, a shortening of TCRB CDR3s appeared in all four CD4+ subsets of Type 1 diabetes patients.

This TCR derives from a man in his thirties or forties with type 1 diabetes. The chain employs TRBV6-6 and TRBJ1-2, with D possibly being TRBD1 (5 bases). The source material was naive CD4+ T cells from blood. The CDR3 DNA is TGTGCCAGCAGTTTGACAGTCCGCTATGGCTACACCTTC. Its protein is CASSLTVRYGYTF.